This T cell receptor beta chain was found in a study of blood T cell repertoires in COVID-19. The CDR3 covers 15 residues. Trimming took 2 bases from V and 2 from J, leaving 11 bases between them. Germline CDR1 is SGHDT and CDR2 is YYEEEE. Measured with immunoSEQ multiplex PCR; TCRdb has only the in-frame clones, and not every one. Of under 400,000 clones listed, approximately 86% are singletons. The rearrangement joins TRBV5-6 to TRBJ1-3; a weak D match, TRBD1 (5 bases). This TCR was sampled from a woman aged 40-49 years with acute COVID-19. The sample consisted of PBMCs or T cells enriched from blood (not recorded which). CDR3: CASSFYQGTGNTIYF. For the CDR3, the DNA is TGTGCCAGCAGCTTTTACCAGGGAACTGGAAACACCATATATTTT.